The rows below give T cell receptor beta chains drawn from one sample of a study of T cell responses to AZD1222 COVID-19 vaccine. Sequenced by immunoSEQ multiplex PCR; TCRdb stores in-frame clones only, minus some. The repertoire holds 86,000 or so clones, with roughly 84% as singletons. Sequencing used peripheral blood, obtained 28 days after the second AZD1222 dose. These receptor sequences come from an adult who received the AZD1222 COVID-19 vaccine. CDR3s include the opening cysteine and the closing phenylalanine or tryptophan. A D gene is named only where the DNA matches it firmly. Where a row states a size, it is once, few, many or the class of an expanded clone; other rows omit it.

v_gene	j_gene	d_gene	abundance	CDR3aa	CDR3nt
TRBV23-1	TRBJ1-5	TRBD1	NA	CASSRGDRVRQPQHF	TGCGCCAGCAGTCGCGGGGACAGGGTACGGCAGCCCCAGCATTTT
TRBV6-1	TRBJ2-5	NA	NA	CASSEPGREETQYF	TGTGCCAGCAGTGAACCGGGCCGCGAAGAGACCCAGTACTTC
TRBV7-2	TRBJ1-2	TRBD1	NA	CASSRYTGGEINYGYTF	TGTGCCAGCAGCCGTTATACAGGGGGAGAAATCAACTATGGCTACACCTTC
TRBV6-4	TRBJ1-6	NA	NA	CASRGSLASSPLHF	TGTGCCAGTAGGGGGTCACTCGCGTCCTCACCCCTCCACTTT
TRBV18	TRBJ2-2	NA	few	CASAANTGELFF	TGTGCCAGCGCCGCTAATACCGGGGAGCTGTTTTTT
TRBV27	TRBJ1-6	NA	once	CASSLPPPQSPLHF	TGTGCCAGCAGTTTACCCCCCCCTCAATCACCCCTCCACTTT
TRBV6-2/TRBV6-3	TRBJ2-7	NA	NA	CASSTPGRGSYEQYF	TGTGCCAGCAGTACCCCGGGTCGGGGCTCCTACGAGCAGTACTTC
TRBV5-6	TRBJ1-1	NA	NA	CASSLGGPEAFF	TGTGCCAGCAGCTTGGGGGGGCCTGAAGCTTTCTTT
TRBV5-1	TRBJ2-7	NA	NA	CASSLDGPNSYEQYF	TGCGCCAGCAGCTTGGATGGGCCCAATTCCTACGAGCAGTACTTC
TRBV7-2	TRBJ1-6	NA	few	CASSLATGLNSPLHF	TGTGCCAGCAGCTTAGCAACGGGCCTCAATTCACCCCTCCACTTT
TRBV5-1	TRBJ1-5	NA	NA	CASRYNPDSNQPQHF	TGCGCCAGCAGATACAACCCCGACTCTAATCAGCCCCAGCATTTT
TRBV5-4	TRBJ2-7	NA	once	CASSRQRAPEQYF	TGTGCCAGCAGCCGTCAGCGGGCCCCAGAGCAGTACTTC
TRBV7-2	TRBJ2-1	TRBD2	NA	CASSRGLAGVEQFF	TGTGCCAGCAGCCGGGGACTAGCGGGAGTTGAGCAGTTCTTC
TRBV3-1/TRBV3-2	TRBJ2-1	NA	NA	CASSQGGGHAYNEQFF	TGTGCCAGCAGCCAAGGGGGGGGGCACGCCTACAATGAGCAGTTCTTC
TRBV18	TRBJ1-6	NA	once	CASSPRAENSPLHF	TGTGCCAGCTCACCCCGGGCGGAAAATTCACCCCTCCACTTT
TRBV28	TRBJ2-5	NA	once	CASYRYQETQYF	TGTGCCAGCTACAGGTACCAAGAGACCCAGTACTTC
TRBV24-1	TRBJ2-1	NA	NA	CATIRGLAASSYNEQFF	TGTGCCACCATCAGGGGTCTAGCGGCCAGCTCCTACAATGAGCAGTTCTTC
TRBV30	TRBJ1-2	NA	NA	CAWNEGRWNGYTF	TGTGCCTGGAATGAGGGCAGATGGAATGGCTACACCTTC
TRBV28	TRBJ1-2	NA	NA	CASSFHRYGYTF	TGTGCCAGCAGTTTCCACCGCTATGGCTACACCTTC
TRBV7-9	TRBJ1-2	TRBD1	once	CASSSDRELGYGYTF	TGTGCCAGCAGCTCAGACAGGGAATTAGGCTATGGCTACACCTTC
TRBV15	TRBJ2-5	TRBD1	NA	CATSRDRGRETQYF	TGTGCCACCAGCAGAGATAGGGGGCGAGAGACCCAGTACTTC
TRBV18	TRBJ2-7	TRBD1	NA	CASSPSGPGTGTSYEQYF	TGTGCCAGCTCACCATCGGGTCCCGGGACAGGGACTTCCTACGAGCAGTACTTC
TRBV4-1	TRBJ2-7	NA	NA	CASSQESGRASYEQYF	TGCGCCAGCAGCCAAGAGTCGGGCAGGGCCTCCTACGAGCAGTACTTC
TRBV5-4	TRBJ2-2	NA	NA	CASSFRTANTGELFF	TGTGCCAGCAGCTTCAGGACAGCGAACACCGGGGAGCTGTTTTTT
TRBV10-1	TRBJ1-3	TRBD1	NA	CASSESGDRGPSLSGNTIYF	TGCGCCAGCAGTGAGTCGGGGGACAGGGGGCCGTCTCTCTCTGGAAACACCATATATTTT
TRBV3-1/TRBV3-2	TRBJ2-3	NA	NA	CASSQGDVGATQYF	TGTGCCAGCAGCCAAGGGGACGTCGGGGCTACGCAGTATTTT
TRBV9	TRBJ2-7	NA	NA	CASSVEAGKTYEQYF	TGTGCCAGCAGCGTAGAGGCGGGAAAAACCTACGAGCAGTACTTC
TRBV29-1	TRBJ1-1	TRBD1	NA	CSAHGQGGTEAFF	TGCAGCGCCCACGGACAGGGAGGGACTGAAGCTTTCTTT